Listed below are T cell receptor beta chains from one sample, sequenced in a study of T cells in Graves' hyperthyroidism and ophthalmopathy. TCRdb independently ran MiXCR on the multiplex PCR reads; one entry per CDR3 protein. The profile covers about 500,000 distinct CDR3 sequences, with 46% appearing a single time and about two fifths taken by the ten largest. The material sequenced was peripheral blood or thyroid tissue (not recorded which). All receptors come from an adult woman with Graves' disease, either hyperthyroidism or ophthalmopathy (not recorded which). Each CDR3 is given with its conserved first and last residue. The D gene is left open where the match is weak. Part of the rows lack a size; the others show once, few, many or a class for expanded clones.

CASSLAGFLNTIYF TGTGCCAGCAGCTTAGCCGGGTTTCTGAACACCATATATTTT 14 NA TRBV7-8 NA TRBJ1-3
CASTKAGGPQETQYF TGTGCCAGCACTAAGGCGGGAGGCCCCCAAGAGACCCAGTACTTC 15 TRBD2 TRBV7-3 NA TRBJ2-5
CASSQDGAGTQYGYTF TGTGCCAGCAGCCAAGATGGGGCAGGAACGCAATATGGCTACACCTTC 16 NA TRBV4-2 NA TRBJ1-2
CASSLALMGNGYTF TGTGCCAGCAGCTTAGCGCTTATGGGTAATGGCTACACCTTC 14 NA TRBV7-2 NA TRBJ1-2
CSSRAGDGYEQYF TGCAGCAGTAGGGCGGGAGATGGGTACGAGCAGTACTTC 13 TRBD2 TRBV29-1 NA TRBJ2-7
CSGEFGNEQYF TGCAGTGGGGAGTTTGGGAACGAGCAGTACTTC 11 NA TRBV20-1 few TRBJ2-7
CASRVGTGWEQYF TGCGCCAGCAGGGTGGGGACAGGGTGGGAGCAGTACTTC 13 TRBD1 TRBV5-1 NA TRBJ2-7
CASSLGRSYEQYF TGCGCCAGCAGCTTGGGCAGATCCTACGAGCAGTACTTC 13 NA TRBV5-1 many TRBJ2-7
CASSQDWARDGEKLFF TGTGCCAGCAGCCAAGATTGGGCTCGGGACGGGGAAAAACTGTTTTTT 16 NA TRBV3-1 NA TRBJ1-4
CASSMGPMNTEAFF TGTGCCAGTAGTATGGGGCCAATGAACACTGAAGCTTTCTTT 14 NA TRBV19 many TRBJ1-1
CAISGGTPNYGYTF TGTGCCATCAGTGGGGGGACCCCTAACTATGGCTACACCTTC 14 NA TRBV10-3 few TRBJ1-2
CASSFTRTGGDEKLFF TGTGCCAGCAGCTTCACGCGGACAGGGGGAGATGAAAAACTGTTTTTT 16 TRBD1 TRBV6-6 few TRBJ1-4
CASSTWTGANDQPQHF TGTGCCAGTAGTACCTGGACAGGGGCGAACGATCAGCCCCAGCATTTT 16 TRBD1 TRBV19 NA TRBJ1-5
CATSRGGDLYEQYF TGTGCCACCAGCAGAGGGGGGGACCTCTACGAGCAGTACTTC 14 NA TRBV15 many TRBJ2-7
CASKPDRATRYEQYF TGTGCCAGCAAACCAGACAGGGCCACTCGCTACGAGCAGTACTTC 15 TRBD1 TRBV2 NA TRBJ2-7
CSATLTGLETQYF TGCAGTGCTACTCTGACAGGGTTAGAGACCCAGTACTTC 13 TRBD1 TRBV20-1 many TRBJ2-5
CSAGDRASDNSPLHF TGCAGTGCTGGGGACAGGGCGTCCGATAATTCACCCCTCCACTTT 15 TRBD1 TRBV20-1 NA TRBJ1-6
CASKSSTDTQYF TGCGCCAGCAAGAGCAGCACAGATACGCAGTATTTT 12 NA TRBV10-2 NA TRBJ2-3
CASSGDGTGWKDYGYTF TGTGCCAGCAGCGGAGATGGGACAGGGTGGAAGGACTATGGCTACACCTTC 17 TRBD1 TRBV9 many TRBJ1-2
CSVVREEGTGELFF TGCAGCGTTGTACGGGAGGAGGGCACCGGGGAGCTGTTTTTT 14 TRBD2 TRBV29-1 many TRBJ2-2
CASSPDRVQGPGRAEAFF TGTGCCAGTAGCCCAGACAGGGTTCAGGGTCCGGGGAGGGCTGAAGCTTTCTTT 18 TRBD1 TRBV19 once TRBJ1-1
CASSLGRIGAENSPLHF TGTGCCAGCAGTTTAGGCCGTATTGGGGCGGAGAATTCACCCCTCCACTTT 17 NA TRBV28 NA TRBJ1-6
CSASWGLSPYEQYF TGCAGTGCTAGTTGGGGCCTTTCCCCCTACGAGCAGTACTTC 14 NA TRBV20-1 NA TRBJ2-7
CATRAYRAFASNQPQHF TGTGCCACCCGTGCGTACAGGGCGTTCGCTAGCAATCAGCCCCAGCATTTT 17 NA TRBV10-3 many TRBJ1-5
CAITEDSTNTGELFF TGTGCCATCACGGAGGACAGTACGAACACCGGGGAGCTGTTTTTT 15 NA TRBV10-3 many TRBJ2-2
CASSRGSGSFGETQYF TGTGCCAGCAGTCGAGGTAGCGGGAGTTTTGGTGAGACCCAGTACTTC 16 TRBD2 TRBV7-8 NA TRBJ2-5
CAISSQGMNTEAFF TGTGCCATCAGTTCCCAGGGGATGAACACTGAAGCTTTCTTT 14 NA TRBV10-3 few TRBJ1-1
CASSHDSRGEQYF TGTGCCAGCAGCCACGACAGTCGAGGGGAGCAGTACTTC 13 NA TRBV7-9 NA TRBJ2-7
CSVGTSGETQYF TGCAGCGTCGGGACTAGCGGAGAGACCCAGTACTTC 12 TRBD2 TRBV29-1 many TRBJ2-5
CASSVPVQQPQHF TGTGCCAGCAGTGTCCCGGTTCAACAGCCCCAGCATTTT 13 NA TRBV25-1 NA TRBJ1-5
CSVERRGNYGYTF TGCAGCGTTGAACGACGGGGCAACTATGGCTACACCTTC 13 NA TRBV29-1 few TRBJ1-2
CSARAVRGLQETQYF TGCAGTGCTAGGGCGGTCAGGGGGCTTCAAGAGACCCAGTACTTC 15 TRBD1 TRBV20-1 NA TRBJ2-5
CASSYTPGMNTEAFF TGTGCCAGCAGTTACACCCCAGGAATGAACACTGAAGCTTTCTTT 15 NA TRBV6-6 many TRBJ1-1
CASSLDFGIRDRLYEQYF TGTGCCAGCAGCTTAGACTTTGGAATCCGGGACAGACTCTACGAGCAGTACTTC 18 TRBD1 TRBV7-9 many TRBJ2-7
CASSVDRGMRETQYF TGTGCCAGCAGCGTGGACAGGGGTATGAGGGAGACCCAGTACTTC 15 TRBD1 TRBV7-9 many TRBJ2-5
CSVGKGAREKLFF TGCAGCGTTGGGAAGGGGGCGCGAGAAAAACTGTTTTTT 13 TRBD1 TRBV29-1 NA TRBJ1-4
CASSYTGTGDGYTF TGTGCCAGCAGCTACACGGGGACAGGCGATGGCTACACCTTC 14 TRBD1 TRBV7-8 few TRBJ1-2
CAISEVQNTPYGYTF TGTGCCATCAGTGAGGTGCAGAATACCCCCTATGGCTACACCTTC 15 NA TRBV10-3 NA TRBJ1-2